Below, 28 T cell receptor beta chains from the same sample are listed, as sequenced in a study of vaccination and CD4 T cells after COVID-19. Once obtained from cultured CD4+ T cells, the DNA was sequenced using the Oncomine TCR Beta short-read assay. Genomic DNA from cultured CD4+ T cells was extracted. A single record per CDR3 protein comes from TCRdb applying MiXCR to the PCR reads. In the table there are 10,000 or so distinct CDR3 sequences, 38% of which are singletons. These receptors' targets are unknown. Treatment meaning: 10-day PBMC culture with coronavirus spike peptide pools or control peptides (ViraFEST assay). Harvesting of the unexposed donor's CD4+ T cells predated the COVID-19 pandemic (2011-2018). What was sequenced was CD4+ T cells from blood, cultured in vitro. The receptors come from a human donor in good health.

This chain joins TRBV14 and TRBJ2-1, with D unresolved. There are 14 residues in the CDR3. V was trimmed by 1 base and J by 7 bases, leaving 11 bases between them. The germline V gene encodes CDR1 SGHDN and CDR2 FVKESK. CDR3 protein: CASSQVARTNEQFF. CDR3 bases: TGTGCCAGCAGCCAAGTTGCACGGACGAATGAGCAGTTCTTC. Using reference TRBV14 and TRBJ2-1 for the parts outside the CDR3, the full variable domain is EAGVTQFPSHSVIEKGQTVTLRCDPISGHDNLYWYRRVMGKEIKFLLHFVKESKQDESGMPNNRFLAERTGGTYSTLKVQPAELEDSGVYFCASSQVARTNEQFFGPGTRLTVL.

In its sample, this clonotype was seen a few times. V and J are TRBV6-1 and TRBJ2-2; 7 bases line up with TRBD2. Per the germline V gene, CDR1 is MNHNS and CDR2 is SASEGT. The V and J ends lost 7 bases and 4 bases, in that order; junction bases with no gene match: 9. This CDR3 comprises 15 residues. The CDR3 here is CASILRGGVTGELFF. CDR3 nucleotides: TGTGCCAGCATCTTACGTGGGGGGGTCACCGGGGAGCTGTTTTTT.

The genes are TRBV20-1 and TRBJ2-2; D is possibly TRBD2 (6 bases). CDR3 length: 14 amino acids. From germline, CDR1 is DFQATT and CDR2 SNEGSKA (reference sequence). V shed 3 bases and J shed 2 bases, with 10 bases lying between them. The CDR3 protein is CSARGGRNTGELFF. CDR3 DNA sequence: TGCAGTGCTAGGGGGGGACGTAACACCGGGGAGCTGTTTTTT.

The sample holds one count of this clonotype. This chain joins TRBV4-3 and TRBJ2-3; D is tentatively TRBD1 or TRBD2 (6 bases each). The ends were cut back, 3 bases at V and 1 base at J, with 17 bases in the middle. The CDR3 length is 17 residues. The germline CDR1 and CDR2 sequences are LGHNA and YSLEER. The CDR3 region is CASSHLLGGDGTDTQYF. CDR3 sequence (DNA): TGCGCCAGCAGCCACTTGCTCGGGGGCGATGGCACAGATACGCAGTATTTT.

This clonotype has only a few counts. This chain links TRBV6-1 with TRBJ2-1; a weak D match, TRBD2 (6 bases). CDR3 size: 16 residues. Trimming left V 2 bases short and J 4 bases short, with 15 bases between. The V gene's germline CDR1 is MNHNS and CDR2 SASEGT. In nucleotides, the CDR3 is TGTGCCAGCAGTGAATATAGGTCTAGCGATTACAATGAGCAGTTCTTC. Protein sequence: CASSEYRSSDYNEQFF.

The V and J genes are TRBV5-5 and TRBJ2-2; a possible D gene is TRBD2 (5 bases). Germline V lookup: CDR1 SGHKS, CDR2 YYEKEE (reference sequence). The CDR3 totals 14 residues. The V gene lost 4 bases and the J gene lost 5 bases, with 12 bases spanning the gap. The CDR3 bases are TGTGCCAGCAGCCCCACGGGGTTAACCGGGGAGCTGTTTTTT. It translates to CASSPTGLTGELFF.

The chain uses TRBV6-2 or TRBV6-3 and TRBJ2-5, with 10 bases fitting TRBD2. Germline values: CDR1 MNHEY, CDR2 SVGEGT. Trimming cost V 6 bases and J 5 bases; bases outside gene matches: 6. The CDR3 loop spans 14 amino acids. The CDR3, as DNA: TGTGCCAGCAGAGCGGGAGGGGGCGGGGAGACCCAGTACTTC. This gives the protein CASRAGGGGETQYF.

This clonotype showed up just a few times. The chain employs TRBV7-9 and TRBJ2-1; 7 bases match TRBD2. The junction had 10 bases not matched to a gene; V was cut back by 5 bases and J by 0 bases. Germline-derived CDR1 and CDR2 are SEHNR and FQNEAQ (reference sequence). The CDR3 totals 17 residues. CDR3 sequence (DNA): TGTGCCAGCAGCCCACCTGCAAGCGGGGCCTCCTACAATGAGCAGTTCTTC. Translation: CASSPPASGASYNEQFF.

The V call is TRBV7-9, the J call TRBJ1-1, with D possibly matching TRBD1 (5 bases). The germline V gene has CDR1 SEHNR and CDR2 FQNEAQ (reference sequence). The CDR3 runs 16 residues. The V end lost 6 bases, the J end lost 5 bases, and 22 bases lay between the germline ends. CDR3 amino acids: CASRPPAGATGTEAFF. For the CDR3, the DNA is TGTGCCAGCAGACCACCTGCTGGGGCTACGGGTACTGAAGCTTTCTTT. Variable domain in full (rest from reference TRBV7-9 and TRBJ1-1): DTGVSQNPRHKITKRGQNVTFRCDPISEHNRLYWYRQTLGQGPEFLTYFQNEAQLEKSRLLSDRFSAERPKGSFSTLEIQRTEQGDSAMYLCASRPPAGATGTEAFFGQGTRLTVV.

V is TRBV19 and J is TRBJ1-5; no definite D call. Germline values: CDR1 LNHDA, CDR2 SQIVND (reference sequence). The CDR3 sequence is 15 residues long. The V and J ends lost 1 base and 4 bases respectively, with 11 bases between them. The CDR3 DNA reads TGTGCCAGTAGTATAGTTGGCGGTGGAAATCAGCCCCAGCATTTT. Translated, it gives CASSIVGGGNQPQHF.

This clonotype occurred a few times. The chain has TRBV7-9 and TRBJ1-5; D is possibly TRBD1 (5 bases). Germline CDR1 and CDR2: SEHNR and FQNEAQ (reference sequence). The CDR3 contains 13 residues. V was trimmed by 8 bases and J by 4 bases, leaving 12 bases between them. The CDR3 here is CASGARGNQPQHF. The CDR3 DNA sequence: TGTGCCAGCGGTGCGCGGGGGAATCAGCCCCAGCATTTT.

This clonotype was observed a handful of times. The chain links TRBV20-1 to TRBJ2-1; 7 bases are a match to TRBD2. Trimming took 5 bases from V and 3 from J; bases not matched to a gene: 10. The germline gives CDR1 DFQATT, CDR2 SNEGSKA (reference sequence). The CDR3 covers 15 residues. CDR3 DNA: TGCAGTGCTCCGATGGGGGGGAGAGTCTACAATGAGCAGTTCTTC. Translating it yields CSAPMGGRVYNEQFF.

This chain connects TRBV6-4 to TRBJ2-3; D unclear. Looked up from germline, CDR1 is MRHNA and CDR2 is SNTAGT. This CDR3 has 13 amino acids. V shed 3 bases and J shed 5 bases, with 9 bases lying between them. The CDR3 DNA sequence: TGTGCCAGCAGTGATACATTCGGAGATACGCAGTATTTT. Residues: CASSDTFGDTQYF.

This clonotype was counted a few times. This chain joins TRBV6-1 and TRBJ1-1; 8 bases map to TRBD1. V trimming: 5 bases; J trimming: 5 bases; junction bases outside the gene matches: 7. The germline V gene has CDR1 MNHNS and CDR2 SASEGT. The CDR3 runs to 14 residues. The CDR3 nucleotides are TGTGCCAGCAGTACACAGGGGGTTTCGACTGAAGCTTTCTTT. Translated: CASSTQGVSTEAFF.

As DNA, the CDR3 is TGTGCCAGCAGCTGGGGTGGGGGGAGGTCCTACGAGCAGTACTTC. Translated, it gives CASSWGGGRSYEQYF. This chain connects TRBV7-2 to TRBJ2-7; D perhaps matches TRBD2 (6 bases). CDR1 and CDR2 (germline): SGHTA, FQGNSA. V was shortened by 4 bases and J by 1 base, with 14 bases between the two germline ends. The CDR3 runs 15 residues.

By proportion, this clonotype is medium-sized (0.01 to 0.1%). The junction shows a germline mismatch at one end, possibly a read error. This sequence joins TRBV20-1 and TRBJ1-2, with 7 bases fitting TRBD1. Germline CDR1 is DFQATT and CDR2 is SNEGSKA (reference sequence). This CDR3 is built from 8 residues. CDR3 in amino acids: CSARADRF. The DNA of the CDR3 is TGCAGTGCTAGAGCGGACAGGTTC.

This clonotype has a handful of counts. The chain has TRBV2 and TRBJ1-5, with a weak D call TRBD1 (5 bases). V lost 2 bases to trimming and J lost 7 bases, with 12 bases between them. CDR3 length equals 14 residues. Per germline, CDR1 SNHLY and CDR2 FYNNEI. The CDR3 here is CASSERTTGQPQHF. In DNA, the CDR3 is TGTGCCAGCAGTGAAAGGACAACGGGGCAGCCCCAGCATTTT. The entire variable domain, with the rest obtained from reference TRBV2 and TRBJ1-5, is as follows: EPEVTQTPSHQVTQMGQEVILRCVPISNHLYFYWYRQILGQKVEFLVSFYNNEISEKSEIFDDQFSVERPDGSNFTLKIRSTKLEDSAMYFCASSERTTGQPQHFGDGTRLSIL.

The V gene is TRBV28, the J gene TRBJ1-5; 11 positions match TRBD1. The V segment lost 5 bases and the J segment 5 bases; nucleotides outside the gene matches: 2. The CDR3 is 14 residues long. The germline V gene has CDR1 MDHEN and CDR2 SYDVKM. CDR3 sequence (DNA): TGTGCCAGCAGTCCGGGACAGGGGGATCAGCCCCAGCATTTT. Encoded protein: CASSPGQGDQPQHF.

The CDR3 spells CATSRGGETGRGEQYF. The CDR3 DNA is TGTGCCACCAGCAGAGGGGGGGAGACGGGACGGGGCGAGCAGTACTTC. The genes are TRBV15 and TRBJ2-7; a weak D match, TRBD2 (6 bases). Germline values: CDR1 LNHNV, CDR2 YYDKDF (reference sequence). This CDR3 is built from 16 residues. The V and J ends lost 1 base and 6 bases respectively, with 19 bases between them.

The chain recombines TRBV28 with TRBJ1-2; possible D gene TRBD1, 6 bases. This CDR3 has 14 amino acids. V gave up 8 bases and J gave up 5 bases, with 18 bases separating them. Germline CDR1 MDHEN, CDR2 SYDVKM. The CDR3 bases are TGTGCCAGCGGAGTTGTGGGGACACATTATGGCTACACCTTC. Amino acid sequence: CASGVVGTHYGYTF.

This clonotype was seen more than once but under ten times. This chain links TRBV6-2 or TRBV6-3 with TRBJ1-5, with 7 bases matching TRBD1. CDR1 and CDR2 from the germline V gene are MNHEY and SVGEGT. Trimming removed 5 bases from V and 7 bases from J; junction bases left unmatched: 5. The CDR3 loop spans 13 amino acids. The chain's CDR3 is CASSGTVAQPQHF. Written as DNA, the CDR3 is TGTGCCAGCAGTGGGACAGTGGCCCAGCCCCAGCATTTT.

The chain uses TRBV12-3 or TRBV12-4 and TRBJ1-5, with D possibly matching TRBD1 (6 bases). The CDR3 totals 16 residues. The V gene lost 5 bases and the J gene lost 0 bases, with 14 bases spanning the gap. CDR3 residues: CASSPPGHISNQPQHF. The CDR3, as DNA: TGTGCCAGCAGTCCCCCGGGACACATTAGCAATCAGCCCCAGCATTTT.

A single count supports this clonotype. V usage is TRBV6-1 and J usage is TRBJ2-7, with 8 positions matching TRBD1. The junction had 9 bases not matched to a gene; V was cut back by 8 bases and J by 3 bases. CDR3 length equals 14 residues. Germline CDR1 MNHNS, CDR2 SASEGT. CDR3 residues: CASAMDRELYEQYF. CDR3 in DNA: TGTGCCAGCGCTATGGACAGGGAGCTCTACGAGCAGTACTTC.

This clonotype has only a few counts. DNA for the CDR3: TGCAGTGCTCGCGGGAGTTGGGCCGGGGAGCTGTTTTTT. The encoded protein is CSARGSWAGELFF. The chain couples TRBV20-1 to TRBJ2-2, with 7 bases identical to TRBD2. CDR1 and CDR2 (germline): DFQATT, SNEGSKA (reference sequence). V was clipped by 5 bases and J by 6 bases; unmatched bases: 6. This CDR3 contains 13 residues.

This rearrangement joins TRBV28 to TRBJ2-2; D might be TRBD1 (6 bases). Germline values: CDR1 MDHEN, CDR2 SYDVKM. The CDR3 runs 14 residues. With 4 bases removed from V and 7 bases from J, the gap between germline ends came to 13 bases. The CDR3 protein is CASSSRDTIGELFF. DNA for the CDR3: TGTGCCAGCAGTTCACGGGACACCATCGGGGAGCTGTTTTTT.

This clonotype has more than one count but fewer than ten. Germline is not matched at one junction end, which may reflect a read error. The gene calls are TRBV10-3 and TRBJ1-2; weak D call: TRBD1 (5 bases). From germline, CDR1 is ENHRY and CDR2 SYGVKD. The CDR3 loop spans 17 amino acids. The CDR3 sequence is CATSTSSVRVRDYGYTF. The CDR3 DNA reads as TGTGCCACCAGTACCTCATCAGTACGGGTCAGGGACTATGGCTACACCTTC.

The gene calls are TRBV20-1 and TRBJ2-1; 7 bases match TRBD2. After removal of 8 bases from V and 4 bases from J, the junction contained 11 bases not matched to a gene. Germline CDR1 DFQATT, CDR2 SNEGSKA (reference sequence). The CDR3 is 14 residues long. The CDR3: CSTRRSGTYNEQFF. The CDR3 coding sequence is TGCAGTACCAGGCGAAGCGGGACTTACAATGAGCAGTTCTTC.

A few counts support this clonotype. In DNA, the CDR3 is TGCAGTGCCGTCGGCGGGAGGGGAGAGACCCAGTACTTC. Translated: CSAVGGRGETQYF. The V gene is TRBV20-1, the J gene TRBJ2-5, with TRBD2 matching over 9 bases. The germline V gene has CDR1 DFQATT and CDR2 SNEGSKA (reference sequence). This CDR3 region has 13 residues. V shed 6 bases and J 4 bases; nucleotides not matched to a gene: 6.